Listed here are 24 T cell receptor beta chains from one sample, sequenced in a study of T cells after yellow fever vaccination. From the 5' RACE reads, TCRdb called clonotypes with MiXCR, one entry per CDR3 protein. The table includes under 550,000 distinct CDR3 sequences, 20% to 25% detected once. The specimen was PBMCs, collected about 21 days after the first yellow fever vaccination. Source of these receptors: a man aged 18 to 35 who received the YFV17D yellow fever vaccine.

This clonotype showed up just a few times. The genes are TRBV3-1 and TRBJ1-5; D perhaps matches TRBD1 (6 bases). Germline loops: CDR1 LGHDT, CDR2 YNNKEL (reference sequence). V was cut by 3 bases and J by 6 bases, with 9 bases left in between. The CDR3 is 13 amino acids. DNA of the CDR3: TGTGCCAGCAGCCATTACAGGGCTCAGCCCCAGCATTTT. The encoded protein is CASSHYRAQPQHF.

V is TRBV5-1 and J is TRBJ2-1; 11 nucleotides match TRBD1. This CDR3 contains 15 residues. V trimming: 4 bases; J trimming: 8 bases; junction bases outside the gene matches: 8. Germline V CDR1 and CDR2: SGHRS, YFSETQ. CDR3 protein: CASSAKDRGPDEQFF. CDR3 coding DNA: TGCGCCAGCAGCGCCAAGGACAGGGGGCCAGATGAGCAGTTCTTC.

In its sample, this clonotype was seen many times. It may be a read error: a sequence one base away is much more abundant. This sequence joins TRBV12-3 or TRBV12-4 and TRBJ2-3; D gene unclear. This CDR3 is built from 13 residues. Trimming shortened V by 3 bases and J by 1 base, and 5 bases separated the two germline ends. The DNA for the CDR3 is TGTGCCAGCAGTTTGGACGGCACAGATACGCAGTATTTT. It encodes CASSLDGTDTQYF.

The gene calls are TRBV6-5 and TRBJ2-1; 10 nucleotides align to TRBD1. V shed 3 bases and J 10 bases; nucleotides not matched to a gene: 6. This CDR3 spans 14 amino acids. From germline, CDR1 is MNHEY and CDR2 SVGAGI. The chain's CDR3 is CASSYGTGAREQFF. CDR3 DNA sequence: TGTGCCAGCAGTTATGGGACAGGGGCGAGGGAGCAGTTCTTC.

This clonotype was observed a handful of times. V is TRBV3-1 and J is TRBJ2-7; 9 nucleotides agree with TRBD1. The CDR3 has 14 residues. Germline V gene sequence: CDR1 LGHDT, CDR2 YNNKEL (reference sequence). With 4 bases clipped from V and 4 bases from J, the junction kept 5 bases outside the gene matches. CDR3 sequence reads: CASSRGQGGYEQYF. The DNA for the CDR3 is TGTGCCAGCAGCCGGGGACAGGGTGGATACGAGCAGTACTTC.

At least ten counts were recorded for this clonotype. The CDR3 sequence is CASSFYLGANTGELFF. The CDR3 DNA follows: TGTGCCAGCAGCTTCTATCTGGGGGCTAACACCGGGGAGCTGTTTTTT. The rearrangement links TRBV7-2 to TRBJ2-2; D possibly corresponds to TRBD1 (6 bases). V was shortened by 3 bases and J by 2 bases, with 13 bases between the two germline ends. This CDR3 comprises 16 residues. Germline V gene data show CDR1 as SGHTA and CDR2 as FQGNSA.

The chain links TRBV12-3 or TRBV12-4 to TRBJ1-1; D not resolved. Trimming left V 6 bases short and J 3 bases short, with 14 bases between. CDR3 length: 14 residues. CDR3 bases: TGTGCCAGCAGATCGGACCTATGGGACACTGAAGCTTTCTTT. It yields the protein CASRSDLWDTEAFF.

This chain uses TRBV18 with TRBJ2-1; D is possibly TRBD2 (6 bases). V lost 3 bases and J lost 7, with 19 bases in between. Germline lookup yields CDR1 KGHSH and CDR2 LQKENI. CDR3 length: 16 amino acids. The CDR3 is CASSPTSTLITNEQFF. DNA for the CDR3: TGTGCCAGCTCACCTACTAGCACCCTCATCACGAATGAGCAGTTCTTC. Combining the CDR3 with reference TRBV18 and TRBJ2-1 gives the whole variable domain NAGVMQNPRHLVRRRGQEARLRCSPMKGHSHVYWYRQLPEEGLKFMVYLQKENIIDESGMPKERFSAEFPKEGPSILRIQQVVRGDSAAYFCASSPTSTLITNEQFFGPGTRLTVL.

About this clonotype itself: The junction departs from germline at one end; a sequencing error may be responsible. The gene calls are TRBV10-3 and TRBJ1-6, with a possible D match to TRBD1 (6 bases). In germline, CDR1 is ENHRY, CDR2 SYGVKD. This CDR3 has 17 residues. The CDR3 coding sequence is TGTGCCATCAGTGAGAGCCGAGGGGGGGCGCAGAATTCACCCCTCCTCTTT. Its translation: CAISESRGGAQNSPLLF.

For the CDR3, the DNA is TGCGCCAGCAGCCAGGGGCCACAGACCGGGGAGCTGTTTTTT. This gives the protein CASSQGPQTGELFF. The chain carries TRBV4-1 and TRBJ2-2, with D maybe TRBD1 (5 bases). Looked up from germline, CDR1 is MGHRA and CDR2 is YSYEKL. The CDR3 covers 14 residues. V was clipped by 3 bases and J by 5 bases, with 10 bases between them.

This clonotype was found a few times. The chain combines TRBV23-1 with TRBJ2-7; a possible D gene is TRBD2 (5 bases). TRBV23-1 is annotated as an ORF whose role is uncertain. The CDR3 extends over 15 amino acids. The germline V and J ends were trimmed by 3 bases and 0 bases, with 12 bases remaining between them. Here the CDR3 reads CASSQIGGHSYEQYF. The CDR3 DNA follows: TGCGCCAGCAGTCAGATCGGCGGGCACTCCTACGAGCAGTACTTC.

This clonotype was seen a few times. This chain joins TRBV6-5 and TRBJ1-1; perhaps TRBD1 as D (5 bases). This CDR3 is built from 14 residues. In germline, CDR1 is MNHEY, CDR2 SVGAGI. V lost 2 bases to trimming and J lost 0 bases, with 7 bases between them. The DNA of the CDR3 is TGTGCCAGCAGTTACGGGGACCTGAACACTGAAGCTTTCTTT. It yields the protein CASSYGDLNTEAFF.

This clonotype was seen a handful of times. The chain recombines TRBV5-1 with TRBJ1-1; no clear D. The CDR3 is made up of 13 amino acids. CDR1 and CDR2 (germline): SGHRS, YFSETQ. The V gene lost 9 bases and the J gene lost 0 bases, with 12 bases spanning the gap. The CDR3 coding sequence is TGCGCCACCTCCTATCGACTGAACACTGAAGCTTTCTTT. Translation gives CATSYRLNTEAFF.

This clonotype has just a few counts. V and J are TRBV5-1 and TRBJ1-1, with 11 positions matching TRBD1. This CDR3 is 15 amino acids long. V shed 4 bases and J 6 bases; nucleotides not matched to a gene: 8. CDR1 is SGHRS, CDR2 YFSETQ, per germline. CDR3 residues: CASSIDPGQGAEAFF. The DNA of the CDR3 is TGCGCCAGCAGCATAGACCCGGGACAGGGGGCTGAAGCTTTCTTT.

The CDR3 is CSARDPGQGYEKLFF. In nucleotides, the CDR3 is TGCAGTGCTAGAGATCCGGGACAGGGATATGAAAAACTGTTTTTT. The rearrangement joins TRBV20-1 to TRBJ1-4; TRBD1 matches at 9 bases. Germline V gives CDR1 DFQATT, CDR2 SNEGSKA (reference sequence). This CDR3 has 15 residues. V lost 0 bases and J lost 6; bases outside the gene matches: 5.

The table lists this clonotype with a few counts. The rearrangement joins TRBV4-3 to TRBJ1-2, with D perhaps matching TRBD1 (6 bases). V lost 1 base and J 2 bases, leaving 11 bases between the germline ends. Germline V gene sequence: CDR1 LGHNA, CDR2 YSLEER. This CDR3 comprises 15 residues. This CDR3 is CASSQVVQGNYGYTF. The DNA of the CDR3 is TGCGCCAGCAGCCAAGTAGTTCAGGGGAACTATGGCTACACCTTC.

The CDR3: CATSDTGHSKTQYF. The CDR3, as DNA: TGTGCCACCAGTGATACGGGACACTCAAAGACCCAGTACTTC. The J gene is TRBJ2-5, the V gene TRBV24-1, with a possible D match to TRBD1 (6 bases). Germline V gene data show CDR1 as KGHDR and CDR2 as SFDVKD. V was clipped by 3 bases and J by 6 bases, with 13 bases between them. This CDR3 contains 14 residues.

This clonotype was detected only a few times. The chain links TRBV3-1 to TRBJ2-7, with unresolved D. The CDR3 is 13 residues long. V was shortened by 4 bases and J by 3 bases, with 10 bases between the two germline ends. Germline V gene data show CDR1 as LGHDT and CDR2 as YNNKEL (reference sequence). The CDR3 here is CASSPSGDYEQYF. Here the CDR3 DNA reads TGTGCCAGCAGCCCGTCAGGAGACTACGAGCAGTACTTC.

The sample holds a few counts of this clonotype. This CDR3 reads CASSRAPTRSSTDTQYF. CDR3 nucleotides: TGCGCCAGCAGCCGGGCCCCCACCAGGTCCAGCACAGATACGCAGTATTTT. V usage is TRBV5-1 and J usage is TRBJ2-3; D call uncertain. V was shortened by 4 bases and J by 0 bases, with 18 bases between the two germline ends. Germline CDR1 SGHRS, CDR2 YFSETQ. The CDR3 extends over 17 amino acids.

This chain connects TRBV20-1 to TRBJ2-1; 7 bases match TRBD1. The CDR3 runs 13 residues. Trimming removed 5 bases from V and 8 bases from J; junction bases left unmatched: 9. CDR1 is DFQATT and CDR2 is SNEGSKA in the germline V gene (reference sequence). The CDR3 DNA follows: TGCAGTGCTGAACCGGGACAGCGGTATGAGCAGTTCTTC. This sequence encodes CSAEPGQRYEQFF.

This chain joins TRBV24-1 and TRBJ2-1; D possibly matches TRBD1 or TRBD2 (5 bases each). V was shortened by 1 base and J by 5 bases, with 20 bases between the two germline ends. The V gene's germline CDR1 is KGHDR and CDR2 SFDVKD. This CDR3 comprises 18 residues. The CDR3 coding sequence is TGTGCCACCAGTGATTTCAGGGTTTGCCAGAGGGTAGACAATGAGCAGTTCTTC. Its protein is CATSDFRVCQRVDNEQFF.

The genes are TRBV6-2 or TRBV6-3 and TRBJ1-1; D is perhaps TRBD1 (6 bases). Germline V lookup: CDR1 MNHEY, CDR2 SVGEGT. V was shortened by 2 bases and J by 4 bases, with 14 bases between the two germline ends. The CDR3 extends over 15 amino acids. The DNA of the CDR3 is TGTGCCAGCAGTTACACGAGACAGACAGGCACTGAAGCTTTCTTT. Its translation is CASSYTRQTGTEAFF.

This clonotype showed up just a few times. V is TRBV6-5 and J is TRBJ1-4, with 9 bases fitting TRBD1. CDR3 length equals 14 residues. The germline gives CDR1 MNHEY, CDR2 SVGAGI. V trimming: 6 bases; J trimming: 9 bases; junction bases outside the gene matches: 8. CDR3 nucleotide sequence: TGTGCCAGCAGATCCTCGGGGACAGGGAAAAAACTGTTTTTT. This translates into CASRSSGTGKKLFF.

This clonotype was seen more than once but under ten times. V and J are TRBV18 and TRBJ1-2; D unclear. The germline V gene has CDR1 KGHSH and CDR2 LQKENI. Trimming shortened V by 3 bases and J by 3 bases, and 8 bases separated the two germline ends. CDR3 length: 13 amino acids. The CDR3 coding sequence is TGTGCCAGCTCACCTAACAGCGACTATGGCTACACCTTC. It is translated as CASSPNSDYGYTF.